These 29 T cell receptor beta chains originate from one sample sequenced in a study of cytomegalovirus exposure and HLA in healthy donors. PCR used 60 Vbeta primers and 13 Jbeta primers. Repertoires were generated with immunoSEQ multiplex PCR, while TCRdb's copy carries only in-frame clones and drops some. The sample lists around 120,000 clones, 50% to 70% seen once, with 3.8% in the top ten. The sample comprised PBMCs. The receptors originated from a man aged 25-45 years in good health and CMV-seropositive.

This chain connects TRBV5-1 to TRBJ2-7; TRBD1 matches 7 bases. V gave up 6 bases and J gave up 3 bases; unmatched junction bases: 12. The germline V gene encodes CDR1 SGHRS and CDR2 YFSETQ. The CDR3 has 15 residues. CDR3 sequence (DNA): TGCGCCAGCACCAGGACGGCAGGGGGTAGCTACGAGCAGTACTTC. This translates into CASTRTAGGSYEQYF.

The chain recombines TRBV6-1 with TRBJ2-3; 8 bases match TRBD2. The V segment lost 10 bases and the J segment 0 bases; nucleotides outside the gene matches: 9. From germline, CDR1 is MNHNS and CDR2 SASEGT. This CDR3 is 15 amino acids long. In DNA form, the CDR3 reads TGTGCCACGCCGGGGCGGGGGGCGAGCACAGATACGCAGTATTTT. This translates into CATPGRGASTDTQYF.

Only a few counts were recorded for this clone. The chain carries TRBV30 and TRBJ1-5; D unclear. CDR3 size: 15 residues. The V end was cut by 0 bases, the J end by 4 bases, with 13 bases between. Germline CDR1 is GTSNPN and CDR2 is SVGIG (reference sequence). The DNA for the CDR3 is TGTGCCTGGAGTGTACGCGGGCGAGGGAATCAGCCCCAGCATTTT. Translation: CAWSVRGRGNQPQHF.

This clone was detected only a few times. This rearrangement joins TRBV21-1 to TRBJ1-6; the D call of TRBD1 is as the table states it, not checked on the DNA. TRBV21-1 is a pseudogene segment. The CDR3 runs to 18 residues. CDR3 nucleotide sequence: TGTGCCAGCAGCAACCCGGAGGAGACAGGGGTCTATAATTCACCCCTCCACTTT. This sequence encodes CASSNPEETGVYNSPLHF.

The V call is TRBV7-6, the J call TRBJ2-7, with a tentative D call TRBD1 (5 bases). CDR1 SGHVS and CDR2 FNYEAQ come from the germline V gene. V lost 1 base to trimming and J lost 2 bases, with 9 bases between them. The CDR3 has 14 amino acids. The CDR3 nucleotides are TGTGCCAGCAGCTTAGGGACAAACACCTACGAGCAGTACTTC. Translated: CASSLGTNTYEQYF. Full variable domain (missing parts from reference TRBV7-6 and TRBJ2-7): GAGVSQSPRYKVTKRGQDVALRCDPISGHVSLYWYRQALGQGPEFLTYFNYEAQQDKSGLPNDRFSAERPEGSISTLTIQRTEQRDSAMYRCASSLGTNTYEQYFGPGTRLTVT.

This clone has only a few counts. The chain joins TRBV9 to TRBJ2-7; TRBD1 matches at 8 bases. The CDR3 extends over 17 amino acids. Germline lookup yields CDR1 SGDLS and CDR2 YYNGEE. J gave up 0 bases and V 0 bases, and 8 bases lay outside the gene matches. CDR3 sequence reads: CASSVGWRTGSSYEQYF. The DNA of the CDR3 is TGTGCCAGCAGCGTAGGTTGGAGGACAGGGAGCTCCTACGAGCAGTACTTC.

The DNA for the CDR3 is TGCGCCAGCAGCCTCACAGGGGGCAACCCGCATTTT. Protein sequence: CASSLTGGNPHF. The rearrangement links TRBV4-1 to TRBJ1-5, with 9 bases fitting TRBD1. CDR3 length: 12 residues. Germline CDR1 is MGHRA and CDR2 is YSYEKL. The trim removed 4 bases at V and 15 bases at J, leaving 7 bases unmatched.

V usage is TRBV7-9 and J usage is TRBJ1-1, with 7 bases aligning to TRBD1. Trimming took 2 bases from V and 4 from J; bases not matched to a gene: 4. Germline assignment: CDR1 SEHNR and CDR2 FQNEAQ (reference sequence). The length of the CDR3 is 14 residues. The CDR3 loop is CASSLPYRGTEAFF. CDR3 nucleotide sequence: TGTGCCAGCAGCTTACCATACAGGGGCACTGAAGCTTTCTTT. The full variable domain, completed using reference TRBV7-9 and TRBJ1-1, is DTGVSQNPRHKITKRGQNVTFRCDPISEHNRLYWYRQTLGQGPEFLTYFQNEAQLEKSRLLSDRFSAERPKGSFSTLEIQRTEQGDSAMYLCASSLPYRGTEAFFGQGTRLTVV.

The chain joins TRBV7-9 to TRBJ2-3; D is possibly TRBD2 (5 bases). The germline V and J ends were trimmed by 5 bases and 10 bases, with 13 bases remaining between them. Per the germline V gene, CDR1 is SEHNR and CDR2 is FQNEAQ (reference sequence). This CDR3 contains 12 residues. The CDR3 here is CASSTLTKAQYF. The CDR3 DNA is TGTGCCAGCAGCACCCTGACTAAGGCGCAGTATTTT. Together with reference TRBV7-9 and TRBJ2-3, the CDR3 gives the full variable domain: DTGVSQNPRHKITKRGQNVTFRCDPISEHNRLYWYRQTLGQGPEFLTYFQNEAQLEKSRLLSDRFSAERPKGSFSTLEIQRTEQGDSAMYLCASSTLTKAQYFGPGTRLTVL.

This clone was seen a single time. The chain has TRBV7-8 and TRBJ2-7, with 7 bases aligning to TRBD1. The V and J ends lost 5 bases and 6 bases, in that order; junction bases with no gene match: 4. CDR1 is SGHVS, CDR2 FQNEAQ, per germline. The CDR3 has 12 residues. CDR3 coding DNA: TGTGCCAGCAGCCGACGACAGGGCGAGCAGTACTTC. Amino acid sequence: CASSRRQGEQYF.

This clone was detected many times. The rearrangement joins TRBV4-1 to TRBJ1-4; maybe TRBD1 (6 bases). The germline gives CDR1 MGHRA, CDR2 YSYEKL. The length of the CDR3 is 15 residues. Trimming shortened V by 4 bases and J by 4 bases, and 13 bases separated the two germline ends. The CDR3 loop reads CASSLIQGINEKLFF. CDR3 sequence (DNA): TGCGCCAGCAGCCTAATACAGGGAATTAATGAAAAACTGTTTTTT.

V and J are TRBV13 and TRBJ2-7, with 10 bases lining up with TRBD2. The CDR3 length is 16 residues. The germline V gene encodes CDR1 PRHDT and CDR2 FYEKMQ (reference sequence). V was clipped by 5 bases and J by 3 bases; unmatched bases: 10. The CDR3 loop reads CASSQAPSGGFYEQYF. CDR3 in DNA: TGTGCCAGCAGCCAAGCTCCTAGCGGGGGTTTCTACGAGCAGTACTTC.

The gene calls are TRBV7-9 and TRBJ2-3; 8 nucleotides line up with TRBD1. V gave up 0 bases and J gave up 1 base; unmatched junction bases: 3. Germline loops: CDR1 SEHNR, CDR2 FQNEAQ (reference sequence). CDR3 length: 16 residues. The CDR3: CASSLAPGGGTDTQYF. The CDR3 DNA reads as TGTGCCAGCAGCTTAGCTCCAGGGGGCGGCACAGATACGCAGTATTTT. Based on the CDR3 plus reference TRBV7-9 and TRBJ2-3, the full variable domain is DTGVSQNPRHKITKRGQNVTFRCDPISEHNRLYWYRQTLGQGPEFLTYFQNEAQLEKSRLLSDRFSAERPKGSFSTLEIQRTEQGDSAMYLCASSLAPGGGTDTQYFGPGTRLTVL.

The V call is TRBV30, the J call TRBJ2-7; perhaps TRBD1 as D (6 bases). V dropped 3 bases and J dropped 4 bases, with 16 bases sitting between them. Germline CDR1 GTSNPN, CDR2 SVGIG (reference sequence). The CDR3 covers 14 residues. The CDR3 region is CAWSRDNLVYEQYF. The CDR3 DNA reads TGTGCCTGGAGCCGGGACAACTTAGTTTACGAGCAGTACTTC. Full variable domain (remainder filled in from reference TRBV30 and TRBJ2-7): SQTIHQWPATLVQPVGSPLSLECTVEGTSNPNLYWYRQAAGRGLQLLFYSVGIGQISSEVPQNLSASRPQDRQFILSSKKLLLSDSGFYLCAWSRDNLVYEQYFGPGTRLTVT.

The V call is TRBV30, the J call TRBJ2-3, with D possibly being TRBD1 (5 bases). Germline lookup yields CDR1 GTSNPN and CDR2 SVGIG (reference sequence). The CDR3 is 13 residues long. Trimming took 5 bases from V and 4 from J, leaving 13 bases between them. The CDR3 region has the DNA TGTGCCTGGGACAGAGCATTGGCAGATACGCAGTATTTT. The encoded protein is CAWDRALADTQYF.

The chain has TRBV29-1 and TRBJ1-2; a weak D match, TRBD1 (5 bases). There are 17 residues in the CDR3. V was pared by 6 bases and J by 1 base, with 24 bases between. Germline V CDR1 and CDR2: SQVTM, ANQGSEA. The CDR3 spells CSVLPQAGEGINYGYTF. DNA of the CDR3: TGCAGCGTCCTCCCCCAGGCGGGGGAAGGGATTAACTATGGCTACACCTTC.

This rearrangement joins TRBV30 to TRBJ2-3; the D gene is possibly TRBD2 (5 bases). CDR3 length equals 12 residues. Trimming left V 8 bases short and J 6 bases short, with 15 bases between. The V gene's germline CDR1 is GTSNPN and CDR2 SVGIG (reference sequence). The CDR3 DNA reads as TGTGCCGTGAGCGGCCTGACGGATACGCAGTATTTT. Amino acids: CAVSGLTDTQYF.

In this sample, this clone turned up once. The chain carries TRBV7-9 and TRBJ1-1; perhaps TRBD1 as D (6 bases). Germline V lookup: CDR1 SEHNR, CDR2 FQNEAQ (reference sequence). Trimming left V 5 bases short and J 2 bases short, with 12 bases between. The CDR3 has 14 amino acids. The chain's CDR3 is CASSDYRENTEAFF. CDR3 nucleotides: TGTGCCAGCAGCGATTACAGGGAAAACACTGAAGCTTTCTTT.

This clone was observed a single time. The V and J genes are TRBV13 and TRBJ2-7, with a tentative D call TRBD1 (6 bases). V lost 2 bases to trimming and J lost 5 bases, with 10 bases between them. Germline lookup yields CDR1 PRHDT and CDR2 FYEKMQ (reference sequence). The CDR3 is 13 residues long. This chain's CDR3 is CASSLQGTNEQYF. The CDR3 bases are TGTGCCAGCAGCTTACAGGGGACCAACGAGCAGTACTTC.

This clone appeared a single time. The CDR3 DNA follows: TGTGCCAGCAGCTTAATGGGGGCGAACACTGAAGCTTTCTTT. Amino acid sequence: CASSLMGANTEAFF. V is TRBV7-6 and J is TRBJ1-1, with D tentatively TRBD1 (6 bases). This CDR3 has 14 amino acids. Germline V gene data show CDR1 as SGHVS and CDR2 as FNYEAQ. Between the trimmed V and J ends, which lost 2 bases and 1 base, there was a span of 8 bases.

The V call is TRBV15, the J call TRBJ2-2; a weak D match, TRBD1 (5 bases). The CDR3 covers 16 residues. Trimming stripped 5 bases from V and 1 base from J, with 14 bases between. Per germline, CDR1 LNHNV and CDR2 YYDKDF (reference sequence). The CDR3 sequence: CATSLTRGLNTGELFF. Here the CDR3 DNA reads TGTGCCACCAGCCTTACAAGGGGATTGAACACCGGGGAGCTGTTTTTT. Drawing the rest from reference TRBV15 and TRBJ2-2, the complete variable domain is DAMVIQNPRYQVTQFGKPVTLSCSQTLNHNVMYWYQQKSSQAPKLLFHYYDKDFNNEADTPDNFQSRRPNTSFCFLDIRSPGLGDTAMYLCATSLTRGLNTGELFFGEGSRLTVL.

The J gene is TRBJ1-6, the V gene TRBV10-3; D ambiguous. V lost 0 bases and J 10 bases, leaving 13 bases between the germline ends. The CDR3 sequence is 15 residues long. Germline V CDR1 and CDR2: ENHRY, SYGVKD. DNA of the CDR3: TGTGCCATCAGTGAGTCGCTTACGGTTCGATCACCCCTCCACTTT. It is translated as CAISESLTVRSPLHF.

This clone was detected a few times. This sequence joins TRBV27 and TRBJ2-7; 9 nucleotides line up with TRBD1. Germline CDR1 reads MNHEY; CDR2 reads SMNVEV (reference sequence). The CDR3 is made up of 15 amino acids. Trimming took 3 bases from V and 0 from J; bases not matched to a gene: 3. CDR3 amino acids: CASSFWDRVSYEQYF. CDR3 bases: TGTGCCAGCAGTTTTTGGGACAGGGTCTCCTACGAGCAGTACTTC.

This clone has only a few counts. This chain joins TRBV7-2 and TRBJ2-3, with 9 bases lining up with TRBD2. CDR3 length equals 15 residues. The trim removed 7 bases at V and 5 bases at J, leaving 10 bases unmatched. The germline V gene has CDR1 SGHTA and CDR2 FQGNSA. The CDR3 DNA sequence: TGTGCCAGCAAATCCTGGCGGGGGGGCTTAGATACGCAGTATTTT. It codes for CASKSWRGGLDTQYF.

There are a few counts of this clone. A read error may account for a junction end that differs from germline. This chain links TRBV7-2 with TRBJ1-2, with D perhaps TRBD1 (5 bases). Germline V CDR1 and CDR2: SGHTA, FQGNSA. The length of the CDR3 is 15 residues. The CDR3 here is CASSLVSPGPTNFNF. The CDR3 DNA sequence: TGTGCCAGCAGCTTAGTATCGCCAGGGCCCACAAACTTCAACTTC. The whole variable domain, filled in from reference TRBV7-2 and TRBJ1-2, reads GAGVSQSPSNKVTEKGKDVELRCDPISGHTALYWYRQSLGQGLEFLIYFQGNSAPDKSGLPSDRFSAERTGGSVSTLTIQRTQQEDSAVYLCASSLVSPGPTNFNFGSGTRLTVV.

The gene calls are TRBV27 and TRBJ2-7; 8 nucleotides agree with TRBD1. The CDR3 covers 16 residues. The ends lost 6 bases at V and 2 bases at J; junction bases unmatched: 12. Germline loops: CDR1 MNHEY, CDR2 SMNVEV (reference sequence). CDR3 DNA sequence: TGTGCCAGCAGCCTCCAGGGGGCACAGAGGGCCTACGAGCAGTACTTC. It specifies CASSLQGAQRAYEQYF.

This chain joins TRBV7-9 and TRBJ2-3; TRBD2 might be the D (6 bases). Trimming shortened V by 6 bases and J by 3 bases, and 16 bases separated the two germline ends. CDR1 is SEHNR and CDR2 is FQNEAQ in the germline V gene (reference sequence). CDR3 length equals 15 residues. CDR3 residues: CASREGWYITDTQYF. The DNA for the CDR3 is TGTGCCAGCAGGGAGGGATGGTACATTACAGATACGCAGTATTTT. Supplemented by reference TRBV7-9 and TRBJ2-3, the full variable domain reads DTGVSQNPRHKITKRGQNVTFRCDPISEHNRLYWYRQTLGQGPEFLTYFQNEAQLEKSRLLSDRFSAERPKGSFSTLEIQRTEQGDSAMYLCASREGWYITDTQYFGPGTRLTVL.

The CDR3 nucleotides read TGCGCCAGCAGCCAAGAAGCGGGGCCCAGCACAGATACGCAGTATTTT. As protein: CASSQEAGPSTDTQYF. This chain joins TRBV4-1 and TRBJ2-3, with TRBD2 matching over 7 bases. The germline V gene has CDR1 MGHRA and CDR2 YSYEKL. CDR3 length: 16 residues. The V gene end was trimmed by 0 bases and the J gene end by 0 bases; junction bases not matched to a gene: 3.

This clone was counted between two and nine times. The rearrangement joins TRBV5-1 to TRBJ1-1; TRBD1 aligns across 11 bases. CDR1 SGHRS and CDR2 YFSETQ come from the germline V gene. CDR3 size: 14 residues. The junction had 2 bases not matched to a gene; V was cut back by 0 bases and J by 7 bases. CDR3 in amino acids: CASSLGTGGHEAFF. As DNA, the CDR3 is TGCGCCAGCAGCTTGGGGACAGGGGGCCATGAAGCTTTCTTT. The whole variable domain, filled in from reference TRBV5-1 and TRBJ1-1, reads KAGVTQTPRYLIKTRGQQVTLSCSPISGHRSVSWYQQTPGQGLQFLFEYFSETQRNKGNFPGRFSGRQFSNSRSEMNVSTLELGDSALYLCASSLGTGGHEAFFGQGTRLTVV.